This is a list of T cell receptor beta chains from one sample in a study of early stage breast cancer tumors. The method was immunoSEQ multiplex PCR; TCRdb's version includes in-frame clones alone and lacks a portion of them. The sample holds 20,000 to 30,000 clones, roughly two thirds seen once. The sequenced material came from breast tumor tissue. These receptors all come from a person between 55 and 69 years old with breast cancer. The CDR3 runs from the conserved cysteine through the conserved F or W. A D gene is named only where the DNA matches it firmly. Only part of the rows carry a size: once, few, many, or a class if the clone is expanded.

>few|TRBV19|TRBJ2-7|-
TGTGCCAGTAGTATAAACCGGGGTCCCGGGGAGCAGTACTTC
CASSINRGPGEQYF
>-|TRBV5-6|TRBJ1-2|-
TGTGCCAGCAGCTTACCACAGGGTTACGGCTACACCTTC
CASSLPQGYGYTF
>-|TRBV7-2|TRBJ2-4|TRBD1
TGTGCCAGCAGCTTAGCGCAGGGACAGGGGGTCAAAAACATTCAGTACTTC
CASSLAQGQGVKNIQYF
>-|TRBV13|TRBJ2-7|TRBD2
TGTGCCAGCAGCTTAGAAGGGACTAGCGGGAGGGCCGAGCAGTACTTC
CASSLEGTSGRAEQYF
>-|TRBV7-9|TRBJ2-3|-
TGTGCCAGCAGCGTCATGATCGGGACAGATACGCAGTATTTT
CASSVMIGTDTQYF
>few|TRBV27|TRBJ2-3|-
TGTGCCAGCAGTTCACATTGGACCGGGATCACAGATACGCAGTATTTT
CASSSHWTGITDTQYF
>once|TRBV15|TRBJ2-1|-
TGTGCCACCAGCAGAGATGGGGGGAACAATGAGCAGTTCTTC
CATSRDGGNNEQFF
>-|TRBV19|TRBJ2-7|TRBD2
TGTGCCAGTAGTGGGACTAGCAGTTACTACGAGCAGTACTTC
CASSGTSSYYEQYF
>medium-sized|TRBV5-4|TRBJ2-3|-
TGTGCCAGCAGCCCCCCCGGAGGGGGCACAGATACGCAGTATTTT
CASSPPGGGTDTQYF
>once|TRBV29-1|TRBJ2-3|-
TGCAGCGCTACCGGCAGGGGAGGCACAGATACGCAGTATTTT
CSATGRGGTDTQYF
>-|TRBV19|TRBJ1-5|TRBD1
TGTGCCAGTAGGGGACAGGGCAATCAGCCCCAGCATTTT
CASRGQGNQPQHF
>-|TRBV12-1|TRBJ2-7|-
TGTGCCAGCAGCTTTTTAATAGCGGGGGGTTACGAGCAGTACTTC
CASSFLIAGGYEQYF
>-|TRBV4-2|TRBJ2-1|TRBD2
TGTGCCAGCAGCCAAGGTGTTAGCGGGAGTGACAATGAGCAGTTCTTC
CASSQGVSGSDNEQFF
>-|TRBV28|TRBJ1-4|TRBD1
TGTGCCAGCAGTCGTGGACAGGTGGGGGGTAAACTGTTTTTT
CASSRGQVGGKLFF
>few|TRBV9|TRBJ1-1|-
TGTGCCAGCAGCTCTCCCGATCGTAGCACTGAAGCTTTCTTT
CASSSPDRSTEAFF
>-|TRBV7-2|TRBJ2-7|-
TGTGCCAGCAGCTTAGCGCGGGGGACAGGTGGGATCTACGAGCAGTACTTC
CASSLARGTGGIYEQYF
>once|TRBV30|TRBJ2-3|-
TGTGCCTGGAGTCAGGGGATGGTCACAGATACGCAGTATTTT
CAWSQGMVTDTQYF
>many|TRBV27|TRBJ2-4|-
TGTGCCAGCACTGCCCGGGACACAAACATTCAGTACTTC
CASTARDTNIQYF
>-|TRBV11-3|TRBJ1-3|-
TGTGCCAGCAGCTTAGACCAGTCTGGGAGTTACTCTGGAAACACCATATATTTT
CASSLDQSGSYSGNTIYF
>-|TRBV9|TRBJ1-3|-
TGTGCCAGTAGGGGTTTCGCGGGAAACACCATATATTTT
CASRGFAGNTIYF
>-|TRBV7-9|TRBJ1-1|TRBD1
TGTGCCAGCAGCTTCCGGGACAGGGGAACTGAAGCTTTCTTT
CASSFRDRGTEAFF
>few|TRBV28|TRBJ1-5|-
TGTGCCAGCAGTTTCGGGGGGGAGAGTCAGCCCCAGCATTTT
CASSFGGESQPQHF
>-|TRBV11-2|TRBJ2-4|-
TGTGCCAGCAGCGACGGAGGGGGCGGTTTGACCAAAAACATTCAGTACTTC
CASSDGGGGLTKNIQYF
>-|TRBV5-8|TRBJ2-1|TRBD2
TGTGCCAGCAGCCAAAAGTCCGGGGGGGCAGCAACCAATGAGCAGTTCTTC
CASSQKSGGAATNEQFF
>-|TRBV28|TRBJ2-5|-
TGTGCCAGCGTACGGAGGGACAGACAAGAGACCCAGTACTTC
CASVRRDRQETQYF
>-|TRBV7-6|TRBJ2-5|TRBD2
TGTGCCAGCAGCTTAGGCGGGAGGACCGGGGAGACCCAGTACTTC
CASSLGGRTGETQYF
>-|TRBV5-6|TRBJ2-7|-
TGTGCCAGCAGCGGGACATTAGCCTACGAGCAGTACTTC
CASSGTLAYEQYF
>-|TRBV29-1|TRBJ1-2|TRBD1
TGCAGCGCCGGGACAGGGGGCGGCTACACCTTC
CSAGTGGGYTF
>few|TRBV29-1|TRBJ1-1|TRBD1
TGCAGCGTTGGAGGGGGCCCTAACACTGAAGCTTTCTTT
CSVGGGPNTEAFF
>-|TRBV28|TRBJ1-2|TRBD1
TGTGCCAGCCTGCACGGACAGGGTATCTATGGCTACACCTTC
CASLHGQGIYGYTF
>-|TRBV5-1|TRBJ2-3|-
TGCGCCAGCAGCTTGAGAGGGCTTGTCACAGATACGCAGTATTTT
CASSLRGLVTDTQYF
>-|TRBV6-6|TRBJ2-7|-
TGTGCCAGCACGAGGTCTGGTGGCTCCTACGAGCAGTACTTC
CASTRSGGSYEQYF
>many|TRBV10-1|TRBJ2-3|-
TGCGCCAGCAGTGAAAGCGGGTTACATACGCAGTATTTT
CASSESGLHTQYF
>-|TRBV6-6|TRBJ1-1|-
TGTGCCAGCAGCCCTCAGACAGTGAACACTGAAGCTTTCTTT
CASSPQTVNTEAFF
>-|TRBV30|TRBJ2-1|TRBD2
TGTGCCTGGAGTGTAGTCGGGGAGGGTGAGCAGTTCTTC
CAWSVVGEGEQFF
>-|TRBV2|TRBJ1-1|-
TGTGCCAGCAGCCGAGGACAAACCAACACTGAAGCTTTCTTT
CASSRGQTNTEAFF
>medium-sized|TRBV10-3|TRBJ2-4|TRBD2
TGTGCCATCAGTGATCCCGGACTAGGGGCCAAAAACATTCAGTACTTC
CAISDPGLGAKNIQYF
>-|TRBV5-6|TRBJ2-7|-
TGTGCCAGCACCCTCGTGGGCGGGATCTACGAGCAGTACTTC
CASTLVGGIYEQYF